This TCR beta chain comes out of a study of blood T cell repertoires in COVID-19. As processed by the authors: Reference gene primers were amplified, and this amplification served to estimate nucleated cell counts. Profiled with immunoSEQ multiplex PCR; TCRdb holds only in-frame clones, not every one. For V, J and clone size, that table is used; D and trimming come from the DNA. The repertoire holds 250,000 to 350,000 clones, with 86% as singletons. Trimming pared 4 bases from V and 8 bases from J, leaving 8 bases between. From germline, CDR1 is MDHEN and CDR2 SYDVKM. The CDR3 runs 11 residues. The receptor was isolated from a woman in her 30s with active or convalescent COVID-19. Sample: peripheral blood. The chain recombines TRBV28 with TRBJ1-2; a possible D gene is TRBD1 (6 bases). In DNA form, the CDR3 reads TGTGCCAGCAGTTACAGGGACGGCTACACCTTC. Amino acids: CASSYRDGYTF.